This T cell receptor (beta chain) was captured in a study of blood T cell repertoires in COVID-19. The overall study: COVID-19 samples, acute and convalescent, were from the United States, Italy and Spain. In each case, the material was cDNA or gDNA derived from T cells, B-cell-depleted T cells, or PBMCs.

The data were produced by immunoSEQ multiplex PCR, yet TCRdb's version contains in-frame clones alone and is incomplete. The table has 150,000 to 200,000 clones, roughly 89% seen once. The study assigned cohorts using participant-reported clinical history. Participants in the exposed group had met a COVID-19 case in the 2 weeks before joining the study. Sequencing was performed on PBMCs or T cells enriched from blood (not recorded which). The sequence derives from a woman aged 30 to 39 who had been exposed to COVID-19.

In DNA, the CDR3 is TGTGCCAGCAGCTTAGCGGGGGGAAGGACAGATACGCAGTATTTT. Its translation: CASSLAGGRTDTQYF. The rearrangement uses TRBV7-3 and TRBJ2-3; 8 bases map to TRBD2. The CDR3 is 15 residues long. Germline V gives CDR1 SGHTA, CDR2 FQGTGA. The J segment lost 3 bases and the V segment lost 2 bases, leaving 4 bases of the junction unmatched.